Listed here is a single T cell receptor (beta chain). The data are from a study of technical replicates of blood from a few donors. The table came from immunoSEQ multiplex PCR; TCRdb's copy has only in-frame clones and leaves some out. The sample records roughly 60,000 clones, about nine tenths being singletons. Sequencing was carried out using PBMCs. The receptor comes from a human donor in good health. Some clones in this sample may be carry-over from other donors' samples.

DNA of the CDR3: TGTGCCAGCAGTTTAGCCGGGACTAGCAAAAACATTCAGTACTTC. It encodes CASSLAGTSKNIQYF. The chain uses TRBV27 and TRBJ2-4, with 8 bases lining up with TRBD2. V trimming: 2 bases; J trimming: 3 bases; junction bases outside the gene matches: 3. The CDR3 extends over 15 amino acids. CDR1 is MNHEY, CDR2 SMNVEV, per germline (reference sequence).